The source of this T cell receptor (beta chain) is a study of cytomegalovirus exposure and HLA in healthy donors. Turning to the study itself: Around 80 million unique TCR sequences came from HLA-typed donors in an early release.

As to this clone: No antigen is known for it.

Germline V CDR1 and CDR2: GTSNPN, SVGIG (reference sequence). Trimming stripped 3 bases from V and 0 bases from J, with 21 bases between. This CDR3 has 18 amino acids. The PCR used 60 Vbeta and 13 Jbeta primers. Here immunoSEQ multiplex PCR was the method, and the copy in TCRdb shows in-frame clones only, minus some. The sample shows 95,000 to 150,000 clones, approximately 70% of them seen only once. Points from the study as a whole: The study carried out a later analysis of TCR beta sequences. It associated 15,000 to 20,000 of them with specific HLA alleles at a false discovery rate of 0.05. Across donors, presence/absence analyses took sequencing depth to be roughly uniform. Upon later analysis, HLA-associated TCR beta chains proved more clonally expanded than other, equally common chains.

Sequencing input: PBMCs. This chain joins TRBV30 and TRBJ1-3; D remains ambiguous. The sequence was collected from a man between 18 and 35 years old in good health and CMV-seronegative. CDR3 protein: CAWRPHAGYSLSGNTIYF. CDR3 sequence (DNA): TGTGCCTGGAGACCCCACGCAGGTTACTCTCTCTCTGGAAACACCATATATTTT.